This TCR beta chain was profiled in a study of T cells in Graves' hyperthyroidism and ophthalmopathy. Overall study results and limits: Most thyroid clonotypes with frequency above 0.001 were detected in blood.

This CDR3 contains 13 residues. The germline V gene encodes CDR1 SGHRS and CDR2 YFSETQ. Trimming cost V 6 bases and J 6 bases, with 16 bases left between them. Graves' hyperthyroidism was deemed stable absent ophthalmopathy progression within 18 months. An approximately 10 ml volume of fresh peripheral blood provided the PBMCs. What was amplified from RNA transcripts were TCR beta CDR3 regions. First-round RT-PCR targeting the TCR CDR3 was performed with the HTBI primer set. TCRdb analysed the multiplex PCR reads with MiXCR anew, one entry per CDR3 protein. The repertoire consists of about 200,000 distinct CDR3 sequences, with about 16% occurring once and the leading ten covering just under 45%. Many counts were recorded for this clonotype. Its antigen is not known.

The source material was blood. This TCR was recovered from a man in his forties with Graves' hyperthyroidism. This chain joins TRBV5-1 and TRBJ2-7; D ambiguous. The CDR3 sequence: CASKIEGLGEQYF. The CDR3 DNA reads TGCGCCAGCAAGATAGAAGGTCTAGGCGAGCAGTACTTC.